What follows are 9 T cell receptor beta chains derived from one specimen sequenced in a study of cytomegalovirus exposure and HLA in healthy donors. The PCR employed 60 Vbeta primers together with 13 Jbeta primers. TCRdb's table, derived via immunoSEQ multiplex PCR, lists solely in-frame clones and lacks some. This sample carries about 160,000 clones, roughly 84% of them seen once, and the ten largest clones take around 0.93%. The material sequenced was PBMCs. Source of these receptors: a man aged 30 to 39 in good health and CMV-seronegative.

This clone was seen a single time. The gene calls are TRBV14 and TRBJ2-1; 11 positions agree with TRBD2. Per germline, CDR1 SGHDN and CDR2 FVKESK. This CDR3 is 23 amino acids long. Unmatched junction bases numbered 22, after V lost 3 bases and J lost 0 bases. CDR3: CASSHTGTSGPRTFRSSYNEQFF. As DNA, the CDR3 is TGTGCCAGCAGCCATACCGGGACTAGCGGTCCCCGGACCTTTAGGAGCTCCTACAATGAGCAGTTCTTC.

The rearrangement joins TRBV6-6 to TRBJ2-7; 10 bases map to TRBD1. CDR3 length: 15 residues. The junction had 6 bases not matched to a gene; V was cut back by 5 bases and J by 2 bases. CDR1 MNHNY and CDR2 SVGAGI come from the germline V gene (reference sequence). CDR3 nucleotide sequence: TGTGCCAGCAGTGACACGGGACAGGGGCCCTACGAGCAGTACTTC. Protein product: CASSDTGQGPYEQYF.

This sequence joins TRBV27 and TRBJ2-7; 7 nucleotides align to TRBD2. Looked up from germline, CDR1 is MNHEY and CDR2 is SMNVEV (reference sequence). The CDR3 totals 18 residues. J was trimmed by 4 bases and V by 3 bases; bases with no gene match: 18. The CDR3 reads CASSLTPGRLAEVYEQYF. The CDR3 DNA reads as TGTGCCAGCAGTTTGACCCCAGGGCGGCTAGCGGAGGTTTACGAGCAGTACTTC.

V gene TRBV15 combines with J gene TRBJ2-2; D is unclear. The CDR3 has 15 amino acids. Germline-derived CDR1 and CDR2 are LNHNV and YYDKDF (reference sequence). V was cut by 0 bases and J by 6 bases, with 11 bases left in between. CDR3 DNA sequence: TGTGCCACCAGCAGAGATTTGGCAGTGGCCGGGGAGCTGTTTTTT. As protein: CATSRDLAVAGELFF.

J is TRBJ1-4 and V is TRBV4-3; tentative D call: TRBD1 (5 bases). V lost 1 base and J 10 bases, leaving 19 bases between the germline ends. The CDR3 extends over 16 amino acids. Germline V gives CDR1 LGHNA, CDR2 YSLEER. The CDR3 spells CASSQGHADLGGKLFF. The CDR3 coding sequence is TGCGCCAGCAGCCAAGGGCATGCGGACCTGGGGGGAAAACTGTTTTTT.

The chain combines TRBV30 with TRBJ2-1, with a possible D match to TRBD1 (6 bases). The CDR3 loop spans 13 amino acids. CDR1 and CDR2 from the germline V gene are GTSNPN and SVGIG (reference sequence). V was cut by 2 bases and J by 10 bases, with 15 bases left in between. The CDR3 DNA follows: TGTGCCTGGAGTAGAGGACAGCCGGCAGAGCAGTTCTTC. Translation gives CAWSRGQPAEQFF.

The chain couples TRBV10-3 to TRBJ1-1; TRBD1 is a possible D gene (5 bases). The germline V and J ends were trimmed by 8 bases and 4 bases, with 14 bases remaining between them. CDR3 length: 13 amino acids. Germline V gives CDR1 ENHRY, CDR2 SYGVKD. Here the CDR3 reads CAISPGGFTEAFF. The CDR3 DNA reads TGTGCCATCTCCCCGGGGGGTTTCACTGAAGCTTTCTTT.

The CDR3 region has the DNA TGTGCCAGCAGCTTGGGTGCCGGGACAGGGGGGGCTCAGCAGTACTTC. Protein: CASSLGAGTGGAQQYF. The chain links TRBV5-8 to TRBJ2-7; 11 bases are shared with TRBD1. This CDR3 comprises 16 residues. V shed 0 bases, J shed 8 bases, and the junction held 10 bases outside the gene matches. CDR1 is SGHTS and CDR2 is YDEGEE in the germline V gene. The full variable domain, in which reference TRBV5-8 and TRBJ2-7 provide the parts outside the CDR3, is EAGVTQSPTHLIKTRGQQATLRCSPISGHTSVYWYQQALGLGLQFLLWYDEGEERNRGNFPPRFSGRQFPNYSSELNVNALELEDSALYLCASSLGAGTGGAQQYFGPGTRLTVT.

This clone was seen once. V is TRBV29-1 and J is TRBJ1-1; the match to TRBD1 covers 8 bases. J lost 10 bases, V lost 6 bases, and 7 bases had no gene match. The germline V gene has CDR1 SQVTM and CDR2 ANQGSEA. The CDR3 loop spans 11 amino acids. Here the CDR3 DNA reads TGCAGCGTAGCAGGGGGCAACGGAGCTTTCTTT. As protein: CSVAGGNGAFF.